Listed here is a single T cell receptor (beta chain). Generated by immunoSEQ multiplex PCR, the TCRdb table keeps only in-frame clones and is missing some. The sample holds about 120,000 clones, about four fifths seen once. The data derive from a study of blood T cell repertoires in COVID-19. The CDR3 spans 17 residues. Germline loops: CDR1 SQVTM, CDR2 ANQGSEA. V was clipped by 3 bases and J by 4 bases; unmatched bases: 15. The rearrangement uses TRBV29-1 and TRBJ2-3; 8 bases align to TRBD2. The TCR originated in a human donor in a cohort sampled during active COVID-19. Material for sequencing was peripheral blood. Here the CDR3 DNA reads TGCAGCGTTGAGGCTGGACTAGCCCTTTTTGAGGCAGATACGCAGTATTTT. The encoded protein is CSVEAGLALFEADTQYF.